This record covers a single T cell receptor beta chain. Per the original methods: Amplification of reference gene primers provided the estimated nucleated cell counts. TCRdb's copy holds only in-frame clones and misses some; the assay was immunoSEQ multiplex PCR. That table is the source of V, J and clone size, and D and trimming were worked out from the DNA. Of about 330,000 clones listed, 80% to 90% are singletons. This sample is part of a study of blood T cell repertoires in COVID-19. In germline, CDR1 is SEHNR, CDR2 FQNEAQ (reference sequence). Trimming shortened V by 5 bases and J by 2 bases, and 22 bases separated the two germline ends. CDR3 size: 18 residues.

The chain couples TRBV7-9 to TRBJ1-5; no clear D gene. The TCR comes from a man aged 30-40 years with COVID-19, enrolled during active disease. What was sequenced was peripheral blood. CDR3 sequence reads: CASSLSYSPASGNQPQHF. CDR3 in DNA: TGTGCCAGCAGCCTCTCTTATTCCCCGGCCAGCGGCAATCAGCCCCAGCATTTT. Full variable domain (remainder filled in from reference TRBV7-9 and TRBJ1-5): DTGVSQNPRHKITKRGQNVTFRCDPISEHNRLYWYRQTLGQGPEFLTYFQNEAQLEKSRLLSDRFSAERPKGSFSTLEIQRTEQGDSAMYLCASSLSYSPASGNQPQHFGDGTRLSIL.